Listed below are T cell receptor beta chains from one sample, sequenced in a study of blood T cells in healthy people across ages. One entry per CDR3 protein, called by TCRdb with MiXCR from the 5' RACE reads. The sample has fewer than 2,000,000 distinct CDR3 sequences, roughly 32% seen once. Specimen: blood. Every receptor here comes from a woman aged 25 to 39 in good health. Both conserved end residues are part of each CDR3. A D gene is named only where the DNA matches it firmly. Part of the rows lack a size; the others show once, few, many or a class for expanded clones.

J,V,D,size,CDR3,DNA
TRBJ1-6,TRBV20-1,-,-,CSAKSGAVNSPLHF,TGCAGTGCTAAGTCAGGGGCGGTTAATTCACCCCTCCACTTT
TRBJ2-3,TRBV5-5,-,many,CASSTLLTDTQYF,TGTGCCAGCAGCACCCTCCTCACAGATACGCAGTATTTT
TRBJ2-3,TRBV29-1,-,many,CSVDGSWELGTDTQYF,TGCAGCGTTGATGGGTCGTGGGAGTTGGGCACAGATACGCAGTATTTT
TRBJ2-7,TRBV5-6,-,-,CASSQPLVGDEQYF,TGTGCCAGCAGCCAACCTTTGGTTGGGGACGAGCAGTACTTC
TRBJ2-7,TRBV24-1,TRBD1,few,CATSDSRTGGTYEQYF,TGTGCCACCAGTGATTCTCGGACAGGGGGCACGTACGAGCAGTACTTC
TRBJ2-3,TRBV24-1,-,few,CATSPVVTDTQYF,TGTGCCACCAGCCCGGTGGTCACAGATACGCAGTATTTT
TRBJ2-5,TRBV7-6,-,-,CAGSLVGRETQYF,TGTGCCGGCAGCTTAGTCGGCCGGGAGACCCAGTACTTC
TRBJ2-1,TRBV9,TRBD2,-,CASSVDPTSGSINEQFF,TGTGCCAGCAGCGTAGATCCCACTAGCGGGAGTATCAATGAGCAGTTCTTC
TRBJ2-3,TRBV12-3/TRBV12-4,-,-,CASTPQLASTDTQYF,TGTGCCAGCACCCCCCAGTTAGCGAGCACAGATACGCAGTATTTT
TRBJ2-7,TRBV27,-,few,CAVGPGLSYEQYF,TGTGCCGTGGGACCGGGGTTATCCTACGAGCAGTACTTC
TRBJ1-2,TRBV3-1,-,-,CASSQGIWGYTF,TGTGCCAGCAGCCAGGGGATTTGGGGCTACACCTTC
TRBJ2-7,TRBV20-1,TRBD2,-,CSDDLGGSVSGPIPSYEQYF,TGCAGTGACGACCTTGGAGGGTCGGTTAGCGGGCCGATACCATCCTACGAGCAGTACTTC
TRBJ2-6,TRBV7-3,-,many,CASRGGANVLTF,TGTGCCAGCAGAGGTGGGGCCAACGTCCTGACTTTC
TRBJ1-2,TRBV6-1,-,-,CASSVKVQGTGYTF,TGTGCCAGCAGTGTAAAGGTACAGGGTACAGGCTACACCTTC
TRBJ2-3,TRBV7-9,-,-,CASSPTRGTDTQYF,TGTGCCAGCAGCCCGACACGCGGCACAGATACGCAGTATTTT
TRBJ1-1,TRBV6-1,-,-,CASSESGGITEAFF,TGTGCCAGCAGTGAGTCGGGGGGGATCACTGAAGCTTTCTTT
TRBJ2-5,TRBV4-1,TRBD2,few,CASSQGVFREEEETQYF,TGCGCCAGCAGCCAAGGCGTTTTTCGGGAGGAAGAAGAGACCCAGTACTTC
TRBJ2-5,TRBV5-1,-,many,CASSTGTPGGETQYF,TGCGCCAGCAGCACCGGGACTCCTGGAGGAGAGACCCAGTACTTC
TRBJ2-7,TRBV4-1,TRBD1,few,CASSQDWDRGLSEQYF,TGCGCCAGCAGCCAAGATTGGGACAGGGGTTTGTCTGAGCAGTACTTC
TRBJ2-7,TRBV25-1,-,-,CASSGSRAEKDSYEQYF,TGTGCCAGCAGTGGATCCAGGGCGGAGAAGGATTCCTACGAGCAGTACTTC
TRBJ2-5,TRBV4-1,-,-,CASSQERPNQETQYF,TGCGCCAGCAGCCAAGAGCGTCCGAACCAAGAGACCCAGTACTTC
TRBJ2-3,TRBV3-1,-,-,CASSQESPGLPSDTQYF,TGTGCCAGCAGCCAAGAATCCCCGGGCCTCCCCTCAGATACGCAGTATTTT
TRBJ1-5,TRBV29-1,-,-,CSVEFMDSQNQPQHF,TGCAGCGTCGAGTTTATGGACAGCCAGAATCAGCCCCAGCATTTT
TRBJ2-5,TRBV28,-,few,CASSLFHEETQYF,TGTGCCAGCAGTTTATTTCACGAAGAGACCCAGTACTTC
TRBJ1-1,TRBV10-3,-,few,CAINSMNTEAFF,TGTGCCATCAACAGCATGAACACTGAAGCTTTCTTT
TRBJ2-1,TRBV6-5,-,-,CASSFVGGAYNEQFF,TGTGCCAGCAGTTTTGTGGGGGGCGCCTACAATGAGCAGTTCTTC
TRBJ2-3,TRBV6-5,-,many,CASSQTLLGATQYF,TGTGCCAGCAGTCAAACACTTCTTGGGGCCACGCAGTATTTT
TRBJ2-7,TRBV9,TRBD2,few,CASSLGGRGGEQYF,TGTGCCAGCAGCTTGGGCGGGAGGGGTGGCGAGCAGTACTTC
TRBJ2-7,TRBV3-1,TRBD1,-,CASSPRAGGNEQYF,TGTGCCAGCAGCCCGAGGGCAGGGGGCAACGAGCAGTACTTC